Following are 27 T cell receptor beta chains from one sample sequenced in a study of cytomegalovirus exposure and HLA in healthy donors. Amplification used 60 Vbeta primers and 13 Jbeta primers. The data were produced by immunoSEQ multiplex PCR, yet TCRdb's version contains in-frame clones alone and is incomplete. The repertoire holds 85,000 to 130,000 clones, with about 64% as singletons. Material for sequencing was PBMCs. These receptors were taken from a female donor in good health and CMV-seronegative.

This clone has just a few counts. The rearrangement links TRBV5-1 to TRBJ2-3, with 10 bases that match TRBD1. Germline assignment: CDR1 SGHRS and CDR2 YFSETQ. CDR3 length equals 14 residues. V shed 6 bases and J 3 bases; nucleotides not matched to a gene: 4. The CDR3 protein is CASTRDRGTDTQYF. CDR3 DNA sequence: TGCGCCAGCACGCGGGACAGGGGTACAGATACGCAGTATTTT.

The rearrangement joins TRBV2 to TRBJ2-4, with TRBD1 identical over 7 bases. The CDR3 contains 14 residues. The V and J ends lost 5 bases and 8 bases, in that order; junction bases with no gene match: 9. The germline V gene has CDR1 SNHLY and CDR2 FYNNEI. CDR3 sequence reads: CASSSQGLGDIQYF. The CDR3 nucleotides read TGTGCCAGCAGTTCACAGGGGCTCGGGGACATTCAGTACTTC.

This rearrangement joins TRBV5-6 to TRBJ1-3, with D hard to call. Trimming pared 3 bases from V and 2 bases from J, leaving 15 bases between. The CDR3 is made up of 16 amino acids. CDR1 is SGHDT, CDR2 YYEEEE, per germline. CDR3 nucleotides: TGTGCCAGCAGCTCCGCGGACTGGCGAGCTGGAAACACCATATATTTT. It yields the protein CASSSADWRAGNTIYF.

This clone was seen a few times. In nucleotides, the CDR3 is TGTGCCAGCTCCCCATCGACAGGGGGCCAAGTCGCAACTAATGAAAAACTGTTTTTT. Translating gives CASSPSTGGQVATNEKLFF. The rearrangement joins TRBV18 to TRBJ1-4, with TRBD1 matching 10 bases. Germline V gene lookup returns CDR1 KGHSH and CDR2 LQKENI. Losses at the gene ends were 6 bases for V and 0 bases for J; bases not matched to a gene: 13. The CDR3 is 19 residues long.

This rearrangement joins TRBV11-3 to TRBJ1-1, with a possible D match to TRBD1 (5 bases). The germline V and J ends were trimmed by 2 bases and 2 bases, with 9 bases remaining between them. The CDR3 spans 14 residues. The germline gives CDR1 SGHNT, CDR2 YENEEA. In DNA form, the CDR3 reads TGTGCCAGCAGCTTAAACACAGGAAACACTGAAGCTTTCTTT. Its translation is CASSLNTGNTEAFF.

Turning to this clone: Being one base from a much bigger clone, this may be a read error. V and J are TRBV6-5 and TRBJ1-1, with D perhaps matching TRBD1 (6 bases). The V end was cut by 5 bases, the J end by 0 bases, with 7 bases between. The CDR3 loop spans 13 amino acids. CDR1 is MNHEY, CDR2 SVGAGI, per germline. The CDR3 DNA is TGTGCCAGCAGTGGACAGATGAACACTGAAGCTTTCTTT. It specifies CASSGQMNTEAFF.

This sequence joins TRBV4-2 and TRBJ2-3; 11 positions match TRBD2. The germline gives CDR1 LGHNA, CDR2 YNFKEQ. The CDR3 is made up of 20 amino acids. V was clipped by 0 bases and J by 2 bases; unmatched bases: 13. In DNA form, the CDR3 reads TGTGCCAGCAGCCAAGATCAGTTTACTAGCGGGAGCTGGGTCACAGATACGCAGTATTTT. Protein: CASSQDQFTSGSWVTDTQYF.

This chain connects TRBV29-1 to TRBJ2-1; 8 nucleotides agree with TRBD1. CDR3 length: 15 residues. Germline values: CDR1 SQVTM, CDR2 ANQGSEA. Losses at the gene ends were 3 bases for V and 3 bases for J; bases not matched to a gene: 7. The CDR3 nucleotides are TGCAGCGTTGACCCGACAGGGGTACACTACAATGAGCAGTTCTTC. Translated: CSVDPTGVHYNEQFF.

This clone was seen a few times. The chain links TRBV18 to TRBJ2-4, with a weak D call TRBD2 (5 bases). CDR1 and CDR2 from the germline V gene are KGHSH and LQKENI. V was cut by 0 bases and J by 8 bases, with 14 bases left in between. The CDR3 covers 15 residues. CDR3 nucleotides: TGTGCCAGCTCACCACCGACGGGATCCTATGACATTCAGTACTTC. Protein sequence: CASSPPTGSYDIQYF.

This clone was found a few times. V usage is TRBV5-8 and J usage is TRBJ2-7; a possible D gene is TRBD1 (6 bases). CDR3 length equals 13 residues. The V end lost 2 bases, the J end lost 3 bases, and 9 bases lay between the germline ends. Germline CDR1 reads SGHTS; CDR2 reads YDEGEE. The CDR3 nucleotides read TGTGCCAGCAGCTTCGGACAGAACTACGAGCAGTACTTC. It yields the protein CASSFGQNYEQYF.

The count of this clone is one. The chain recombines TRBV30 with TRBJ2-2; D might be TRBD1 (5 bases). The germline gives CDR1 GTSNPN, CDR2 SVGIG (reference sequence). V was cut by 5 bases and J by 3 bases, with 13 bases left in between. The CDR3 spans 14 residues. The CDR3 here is CAWGSPGYTGELFF. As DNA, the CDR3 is TGTGCCTGGGGTAGCCCAGGGTACACCGGGGAGCTGTTTTTT.

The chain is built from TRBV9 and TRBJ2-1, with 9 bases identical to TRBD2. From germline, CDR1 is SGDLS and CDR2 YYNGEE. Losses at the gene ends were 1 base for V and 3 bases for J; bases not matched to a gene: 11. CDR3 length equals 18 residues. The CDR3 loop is CASSVSPTSGGDYNEQFF. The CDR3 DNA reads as TGTGCCAGCAGCGTATCCCCGACTAGCGGAGGCGACTACAATGAGCAGTTCTTC.

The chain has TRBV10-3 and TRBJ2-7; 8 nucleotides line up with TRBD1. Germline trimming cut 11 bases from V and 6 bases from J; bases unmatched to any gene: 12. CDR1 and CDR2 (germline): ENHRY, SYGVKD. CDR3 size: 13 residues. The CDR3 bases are TGTGCCTCGACGGGGTGGACAGGGTCCGAGCAGTACTTC. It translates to CASTGWTGSEQYF.

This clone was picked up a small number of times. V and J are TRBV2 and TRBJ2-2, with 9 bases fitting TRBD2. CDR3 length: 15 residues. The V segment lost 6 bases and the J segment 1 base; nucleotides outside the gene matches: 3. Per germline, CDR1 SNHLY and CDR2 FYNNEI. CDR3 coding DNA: TGTGCCAGCAGCGCGACTAGCGGGAACACCGGGGAGCTGTTTTTT. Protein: CASSATSGNTGELFF.

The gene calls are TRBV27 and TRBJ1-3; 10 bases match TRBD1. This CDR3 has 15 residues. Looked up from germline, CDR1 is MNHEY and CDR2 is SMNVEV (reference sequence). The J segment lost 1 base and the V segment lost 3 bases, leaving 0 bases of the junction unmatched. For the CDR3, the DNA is TGTGCCAGCAGTTTGGGACAGGGGTCTGGAAACACCATATATTTT. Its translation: CASSLGQGSGNTIYF.

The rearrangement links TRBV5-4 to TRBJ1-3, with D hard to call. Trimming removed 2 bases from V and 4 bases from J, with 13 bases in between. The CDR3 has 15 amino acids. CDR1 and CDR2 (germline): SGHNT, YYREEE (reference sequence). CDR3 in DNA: TGTGCCAGCAGCTTACCTGGTAGAGGAGGAAACACCATATATTTT. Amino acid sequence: CASSLPGRGGNTIYF.

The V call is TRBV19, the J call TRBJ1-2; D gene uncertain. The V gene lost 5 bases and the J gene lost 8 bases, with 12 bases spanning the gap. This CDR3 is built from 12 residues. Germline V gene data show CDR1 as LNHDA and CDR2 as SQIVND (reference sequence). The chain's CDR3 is CASSHREGGYTF. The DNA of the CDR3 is TGTGCCAGTAGTCACCGGGAAGGAGGCTACACCTTC.

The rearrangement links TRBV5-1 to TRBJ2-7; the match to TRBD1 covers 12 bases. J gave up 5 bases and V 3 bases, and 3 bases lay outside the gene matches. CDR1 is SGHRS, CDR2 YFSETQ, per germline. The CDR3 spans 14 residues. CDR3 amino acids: CASSWGDRGHEQYF. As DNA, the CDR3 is TGCGCCAGCAGCTGGGGGGACAGGGGGCACGAGCAGTACTTC.

CDR3 in amino acids: CASSAPTGNTIYF. The CDR3 coding sequence is TGTGCCAGCAGCGCGCCCACTGGAAACACCATATATTTT. The rearrangement joins TRBV7-9 to TRBJ1-3, with D unclear. Between the trimmed V and J ends, which lost 5 bases and 2 bases, there was a span of 7 bases. The CDR3 sequence is 13 residues long. Per the germline V gene, CDR1 is SEHNR and CDR2 is FQNEAQ (reference sequence). Variable domain in full (rest from reference TRBV7-9 and TRBJ1-3): DTGVSQNPRHKITKRGQNVTFRCDPISEHNRLYWYRQTLGQGPEFLTYFQNEAQLEKSRLLSDRFSAERPKGSFSTLEIQRTEQGDSAMYLCASSAPTGNTIYFGEGSWLTVV.

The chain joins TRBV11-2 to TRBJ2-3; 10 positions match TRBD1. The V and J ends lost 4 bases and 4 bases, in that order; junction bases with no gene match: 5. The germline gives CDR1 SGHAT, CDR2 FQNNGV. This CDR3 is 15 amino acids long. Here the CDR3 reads CASSSDRGRSDTQYF. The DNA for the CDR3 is TGTGCCAGCAGCTCAGACAGGGGGCGATCAGATACGCAGTATTTT.

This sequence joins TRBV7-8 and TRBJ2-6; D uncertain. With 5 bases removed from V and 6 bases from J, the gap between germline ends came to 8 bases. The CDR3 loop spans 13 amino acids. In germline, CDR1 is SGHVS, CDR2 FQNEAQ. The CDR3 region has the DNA TGTGCCAGCAGCCCCCTAGAGGCCAACGTCCTGACTTTC. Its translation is CASSPLEANVLTF.

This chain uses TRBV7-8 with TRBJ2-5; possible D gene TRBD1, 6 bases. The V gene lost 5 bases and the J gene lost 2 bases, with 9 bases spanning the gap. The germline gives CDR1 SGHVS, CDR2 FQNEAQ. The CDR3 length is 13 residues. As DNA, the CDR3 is TGTGCCAGCAGCGCCAGGGGTCAAGAGACCCAGTACTTC. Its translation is CASSARGQETQYF.

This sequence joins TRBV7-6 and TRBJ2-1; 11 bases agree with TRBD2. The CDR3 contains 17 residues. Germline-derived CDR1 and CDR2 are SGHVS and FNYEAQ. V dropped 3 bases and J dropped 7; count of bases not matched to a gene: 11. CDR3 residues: CASSLRLAGGRGNEQFF. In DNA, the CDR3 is TGTGCCAGCAGCTTGAGGCTAGCGGGAGGCCGGGGAAATGAGCAGTTCTTC. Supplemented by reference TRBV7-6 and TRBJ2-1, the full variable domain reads GAGVSQSPRYKVTKRGQDVALRCDPISGHVSLYWYRQALGQGPEFLTYFNYEAQQDKSGLPNDRFSAERPEGSISTLTIQRTEQRDSAMYRCASSLRLAGGRGNEQFFGPGTRLTVL.

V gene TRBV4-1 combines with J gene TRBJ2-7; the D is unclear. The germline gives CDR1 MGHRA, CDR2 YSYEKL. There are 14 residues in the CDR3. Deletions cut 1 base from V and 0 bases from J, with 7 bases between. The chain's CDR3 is CASSQGVLSYEQYF. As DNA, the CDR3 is TGCGCCAGCAGCCAAGGAGTCCTCTCCTACGAGCAGTACTTC.

CDR3 residues: CASSGLPRGSSYNEQFF. For the CDR3, the DNA is TGCGCCAGCAGTGGTTTACCCCGGGGGAGCTCCTACAATGAGCAGTTCTTC. The chain has TRBV5-1 and TRBJ2-1, with D maybe TRBD2 (6 bases). The V and J ends lost 5 bases and 0 bases respectively, with 18 bases between them. This CDR3 contains 17 residues. Germline CDR1 reads SGHRS; CDR2 reads YFSETQ.

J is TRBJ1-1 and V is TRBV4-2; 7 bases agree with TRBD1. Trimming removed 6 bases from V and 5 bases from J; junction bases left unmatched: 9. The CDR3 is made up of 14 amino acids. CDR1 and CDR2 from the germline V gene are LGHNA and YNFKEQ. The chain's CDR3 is CASRRDRVGTEAFF. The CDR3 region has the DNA TGTGCCAGCAGACGCGACAGGGTAGGGACTGAAGCTTTCTTT.

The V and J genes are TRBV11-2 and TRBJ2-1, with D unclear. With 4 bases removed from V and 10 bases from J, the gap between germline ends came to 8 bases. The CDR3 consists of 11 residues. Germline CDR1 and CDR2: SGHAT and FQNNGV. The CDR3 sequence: CASSSHQEQFF. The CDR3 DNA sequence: TGTGCCAGCAGCTCCCATCAGGAGCAGTTCTTC.